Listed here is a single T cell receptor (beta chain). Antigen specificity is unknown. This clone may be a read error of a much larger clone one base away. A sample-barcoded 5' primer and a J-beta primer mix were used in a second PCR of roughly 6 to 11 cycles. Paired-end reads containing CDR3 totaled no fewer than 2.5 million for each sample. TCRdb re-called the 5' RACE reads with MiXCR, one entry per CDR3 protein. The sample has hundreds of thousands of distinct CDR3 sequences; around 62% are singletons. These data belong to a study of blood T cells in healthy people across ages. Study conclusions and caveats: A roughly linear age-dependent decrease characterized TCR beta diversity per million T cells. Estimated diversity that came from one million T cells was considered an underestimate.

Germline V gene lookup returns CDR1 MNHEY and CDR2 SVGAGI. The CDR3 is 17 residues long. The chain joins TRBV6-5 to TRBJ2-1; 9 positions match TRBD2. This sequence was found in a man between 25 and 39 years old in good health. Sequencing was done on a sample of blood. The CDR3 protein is CASSSPSRGGKYNGQFF. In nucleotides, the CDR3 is TGTGCCAGCAGTTCCCCTTCGCGGGGGGGCAAATACAATGGGCAGTTCTTC.